Detailed here is one T cell receptor beta chain. Its antigen remains unidentified. Base qualities are not recorded, but no much larger clone differs from it by a single base. The data derive from a study of blood T cell repertoires in COVID-19 (TCRdb year 2020). For context, the study as a whole: The collaborator samples originated in the United States, Italy and Spain and spanned the acute and convalescent phases of COVID-19. The material from the prospective study consisted of cDNA or gDNA derived from T cells, B-cell-depleted T cells, or PBMCs. Deeply sampled blood TCRbeta repertoires from subjects exposed to, actively infected with, or recovered from COVID-19 were included in the dataset. A freely available public database, intended as a resource for researchers studying the immune response to SARS-CoV-2, is where the repertoires were released. The samples were drawn from the first 160 participants of the ongoing ImmuneRACE study and from 1,254 subjects provided by 6 global collaborators. Sample metadata almost always included a de-identified subject ID, COVID-19 status, age in years and sex. Where available, HLA class I and class II types were obtained from metadata supplied by the sample provider rather than from assay-based typing.

TCRbeta CDR3 regions were amplified from genomic DNA using the immunoSEQ Assay, a bias-controlled multiplex PCR. The study's own analysis went as follows. Within the assay, amplification of reference gene primers was used to estimate how many nucleated cells each sample contained. Sequence reads were collapsed and filtered to measure the absolute abundance of every unique TCRbeta CDR3 rearrangement. For each sample, productive Simpson clonality was calculated as the square root of Simpson's diversity index across productive rearrangements. Sourced from immuneACCESS, this table was stored by TCRdb with only in-frame sequences that have V and J called. A share of the clones is absent; for the studies checked, an unresolved V gene accounts for under half, and the remainder has no known explanation. That table gives V, J and clone size, and the DNA gave D and trimming. The sample table shows 85,000 to 130,000 clones, and over 80% are seen once. The ten largest make up approximately 15% of the sample.

The junction carries 13 bases between V and J, which are trimmed by 6 bases and 5 bases respectively. The CDR3 contains 13 residues, cysteine and phenylalanine counted. The CDR3 DNA has 39 bases and is translated from base 1. The germline V gene (reference sequence) provides CDR1 LNHDA and CDR2 SQIVND. Collaborating institutions collected whole blood in K2EDTA tubes following their own protocols. For TCRbeta analysis, collaborators shipped samples as frozen whole blood, isolated PBMCs, or DNA extracted from either of those sample types. On the study overall, not on this receptor specifically: The quantity of clinical and demographic metadata differed by source and by participant and was supplied without curation.

Sequencing was performed on peripheral blood. The chain is made from TRBV19 and TRBJ2-5; perhaps TRBD1 is the D gene, with 6 bases matching. The origin of this receptor is a man aged 50 to 59 with acute or convalescent COVID-19. The CDR3 region: CASSRTEGETQYF. At the DNA level, the sequence is TGTGCCAGTAGCCGGACAGAGGGGGAGACCCAGTACTTC.